The 24 T cell receptor beta chains reported below all come from one sample, sequenced in a study of blood T cell repertoires in COVID-19. The protocol was immunoSEQ multiplex PCR, while the TCRdb copy is restricted to in-frame clones and leaves out a portion. The sample yields 30,000 to 40,000 clones, around 85% seen once. The source material was peripheral blood. These receptors were collected from a human donor in a cohort sampled during active COVID-19.

Concerning this clone: One junction end does not reproduce the germline sequence, and a read error may be involved. The J gene is TRBJ1-1, the V gene TRBV6-6, with 7 bases lining up with TRBD1. Germline CDR1 and CDR2: MNHNY and SVGAGI (reference sequence). This CDR3 spans 13 amino acids. CDR3 nucleotides: TGTGCCAGCAGTTACTCGGAATGGCAGGGGGAGATCTTT. Its translation is CASSYSEWQGEIF.

This clone was picked up a small number of times. V gene TRBV7-9 combines with J gene TRBJ1-2, with D unclear. This CDR3 contains 12 residues. Germline CDR1 is SEHNR and CDR2 is FQNEAQ (reference sequence). The V end lost 1 base, the J end lost 4 bases, and 4 bases lay between the germline ends. CDR3 bases: TGTGCCAGCAGCTTAGACGGCTATGGCTACACCTTC. Its protein product is CASSLDGYGYTF.

This sequence joins TRBV9 and TRBJ1-2; D possibly corresponds to TRBD1 (6 bases). The CDR3 has 13 residues. The germline V gene encodes CDR1 SGDLS and CDR2 YYNGEE. The ends were cut back, 2 bases at V and 8 bases at J, with 13 bases in the middle. CDR3 sequence: CASSVTGKYGYTF. Here the CDR3 DNA reads TGTGCCAGCAGCGTCACAGGGAAGTACGGCTACACCTTC.

The CDR3 loop reads CASSLGPQGGGQETQYF. CDR3 DNA: TGTGCCAGCAGCTTAGGGCCACAGGGAGGGGGACAAGAGACCCAGTACTTC. The V gene is TRBV7-9, the J gene TRBJ2-5; D may be TRBD2 (7 bases). CDR1 SEHNR and CDR2 FQNEAQ come from the germline V gene (reference sequence). CDR3 size: 17 residues. V was clipped by 1 base and J by 2 bases, with 17 bases between them.

The chain is built from TRBV14 and TRBJ1-5, with 7 bases matching TRBD1. This CDR3 is built from 13 residues. Germline values: CDR1 SGHDN, CDR2 FVKESK. Unmatched junction bases numbered 4, after V lost 5 bases and J lost 6 bases. The CDR3 sequence: CASSTGDVQPQHF. The CDR3 DNA follows: TGTGCCAGCAGCACAGGGGACGTTCAGCCCCAGCATTTT.

This rearrangement joins TRBV18 to TRBJ1-2; 7 bases match TRBD1. There are 13 residues in the CDR3. In germline, CDR1 is KGHSH, CDR2 LQKENI. The V segment lost 6 bases and the J segment 3 bases; nucleotides outside the gene matches: 4. The CDR3 DNA reads as TGTGCCAGCTCCCTTGGACAGGACTATGGCTACACCTTC. It is translated as CASSLGQDYGYTF.

The chain uses TRBV9 and TRBJ1-1; 10 bases match TRBD1. The CDR3 is 16 amino acids. The V and J ends lost 0 bases and 1 base, in that order; junction bases with no gene match: 3. Germline V gives CDR1 SGDLS, CDR2 YYNGEE. DNA of the CDR3: TGTGCCAGCAGCGTAGGACAGGGGGCAGAGAACACTGAAGCTTTCTTT. Its protein product is CASSVGQGAENTEAFF. Supplemented by reference TRBV9 and TRBJ1-1, the full variable domain reads DSGVTQTPKHLITATGQRVTLRCSPRSGDLSVYWYQQSLDQGLQFLIQYYNGEERAKGNILERFSAQQFPDLHSELNLSSLELGDSALYFCASSVGQGAENTEAFFGQGTRLTVV.

The chain uses TRBV30 and TRBJ1-5, with TRBD1 as a possible D gene (6 bases). Trimming took 4 bases from V and 5 from J, leaving 18 bases between them. Germline assignment: CDR1 GTSNPN and CDR2 SVGIG (reference sequence). This CDR3 region has 15 residues. In DNA form, the CDR3 reads TGTGCCTGGACCAACCGGCAGGGGATAGATCAGCCCCAGCATTTT. It encodes CAWTNRQGIDQPQHF.

In its sample, this clone was seen once. The J gene is TRBJ1-4, the V gene TRBV7-9; D not resolved. Trimming cost V 2 bases and J 6 bases, with 10 bases left between them. The germline gives CDR1 SEHNR, CDR2 FQNEAQ (reference sequence). The CDR3 is 14 amino acids. CDR3 amino acids: CASSLNRQDEKLFF. Here the CDR3 DNA reads TGTGCCAGCAGCTTAAACCGACAAGATGAAAAACTGTTTTTT.

The chain links TRBV19 to TRBJ1-1, with 9 positions matching TRBD1. V was pared by 4 bases and J by 2 bases, with 2 bases of the junction left unmatched. The CDR3 has 14 residues. CDR1 LNHDA and CDR2 SQIVND come from the germline V gene (reference sequence). CDR3 DNA sequence: TGTGCCAGTAGTACGACAGGGGGAAACACTGAAGCTTTCTTT. It specifies CASSTTGGNTEAFF.

In DNA, the CDR3 is TGCGCCAGCAGCCCTAGCGGGGAGTACAATGAGCAGTTCTTC. Protein product: CASSPSGEYNEQFF. This chain connects TRBV5-1 to TRBJ2-1; 9 bases line up with TRBD2. Trimming removed 4 bases from V and 4 bases from J; junction bases left unmatched: 3. Germline V gene sequence: CDR1 SGHRS, CDR2 YFSETQ. CDR3 length equals 14 residues.

In nucleotides, the CDR3 is TGTGCCAGCAGCAGACGAGACAGGGTGGTTGAGGATGAAGCTTTCTTT. Its translation: CASSRRDRVVEDEAFF. The gene calls are TRBV7-9 and TRBJ1-1; 7 positions match TRBD1. V was clipped by 5 bases and J by 7 bases; unmatched bases: 16. The V gene's germline CDR1 is SEHNR and CDR2 FQNEAQ (reference sequence). CDR3 length: 16 residues.

This clone was found once. The V gene is TRBV11-2, the J gene TRBJ2-1; D is perhaps TRBD2 (5 bases). The CDR3 is 16 amino acids. Trimming left V 1 base short and J 0 bases short, with 10 bases between. Per germline, CDR1 SGHAT and CDR2 FQNNGV. The CDR3 coding sequence is TGTGCCAGCAGCTTAGGGACTTCTAGCTCCTACAATGAGCAGTTCTTC. Its translation: CASSLGTSSSYNEQFF.

The chain links TRBV6-2 or TRBV6-3 to TRBJ2-2, with 11 positions matching TRBD2. Germline CDR1 is MNHEY and CDR2 is SVGEGT. The CDR3 totals 18 residues. V was clipped by 0 bases and J by 0 bases; unmatched bases: 3. The CDR3 loop is CASSYSTSGSANTGELFF. The CDR3 nucleotides read TGTGCCAGCAGTTACTCTACTAGCGGGAGTGCGAACACCGGGGAGCTGTTTTTT.

This sequence joins TRBV7-2 and TRBJ2-5; D perhaps matches TRBD1 (5 bases). The CDR3 spans 15 residues. Germline V gene lookup returns CDR1 SGHTA and CDR2 FQGNSA. Trimming stripped 1 base from V and 1 base from J, with 10 bases between. This CDR3 is CASSLGGASQETQYF. In nucleotides, the CDR3 is TGTGCCAGCAGCTTAGGGGGCGCGTCCCAAGAGACCCAGTACTTC.

CDR3 loop: CASSPWTGIMNTEAFF. The CDR3 nucleotides read TGTGCCAGCAGCCCTTGGACAGGTATTATGAACACTGAAGCTTTCTTT. The chain couples TRBV7-9 to TRBJ1-1, with 7 bases that match TRBD1. Germline CDR1 and CDR2: SEHNR and FQNEAQ (reference sequence). This CDR3 is built from 16 residues. V dropped 5 bases and J dropped 0; count of bases not matched to a gene: 9.

This chain joins TRBV11-1 and TRBJ2-3; perhaps TRBD2 as D (6 bases). The ends were cut back, 3 bases at V and 1 base at J, with 8 bases in the middle. In germline, CDR1 is SGHAT, CDR2 FQDESV (reference sequence). This CDR3 is 14 amino acids long. The CDR3 is CASSFSGGTDTQYF. The CDR3 DNA sequence: TGTGCCAGCAGCTTTAGCGGTGGCACAGATACGCAGTATTTT.

This sequence joins TRBV5-1 and TRBJ1-4; D uncertain. The length of the CDR3 is 13 residues. Germline V gene data show CDR1 as SGHRS and CDR2 as YFSETQ. V lost 2 bases and J lost 6, with 8 bases in between. CDR3 sequence (DNA): TGCGCCAGCAGCTTCTGGACTCATGAAAAACTGTTTTTT. Encoded protein: CASSFWTHEKLFF.

The chain carries TRBV9 and TRBJ2-7; TRBD2 might be the D (6 bases). CDR3 length: 13 amino acids. Trimming left V 0 bases short and J 6 bases short, with 10 bases between. Germline V gene sequence: CDR1 SGDLS, CDR2 YYNGEE. The DNA of the CDR3 is TGTGCCAGCAGCGTAGGGCAGGGAGGCGAGCAGTACTTC. It specifies CASSVGQGGEQYF. The full variable domain, with the rest looked up from reference TRBV9 and TRBJ2-7, is DSGVTQTPKHLITATGQRVTLRCSPRSGDLSVYWYQQSLDQGLQFLIQYYNGEERAKGNILERFSAQQFPDLHSELNLSSLELGDSALYFCASSVGQGGEQYFGPGTRLTVT.

J is TRBJ2-7 and V is TRBV18, with D possibly TRBD1 on 6 matching bases. Trimming removed 0 bases from V and 3 bases from J, with 12 bases in between. The CDR3 is 15 amino acids. Germline V CDR1 and CDR2: KGHSH, LQKENI. The CDR3 nucleotides are TGTGCCAGCTCACCACCGATATCAGGGGACTACGAGCAGTACTTC. Translated: CASSPPISGDYEQYF.

J is TRBJ2-5 and V is TRBV4-1, with D possibly matching TRBD2 (5 bases). The CDR3 consists of 14 residues. The V gene's germline CDR1 is MGHRA and CDR2 YSYEKL. V was clipped by 0 bases and J by 5 bases, with 10 bases between them. The CDR3: CASSQDRPGETQYF. In DNA form, the CDR3 reads TGCGCCAGCAGCCAAGACCGGCCGGGGGAGACCCAGTACTTC.

This clone was seen only once. V usage is TRBV19 and J usage is TRBJ2-7, with 10 bases lining up with TRBD2. The CDR3 has 15 amino acids. The J segment lost 3 bases and the V segment lost 5 bases, leaving 7 bases of the junction unmatched. Germline V gene data show CDR1 as LNHDA and CDR2 as SQIVND (reference sequence). Here the CDR3 DNA reads TGTGCCAGTAGTCACAAGCGGGGGGGCCGCTACGAGCAGTACTTC. This codes for CASSHKRGGRYEQYF.

The chain combines TRBV5-4 with TRBJ2-3; weak D call: TRBD2 (5 bases). This CDR3 has 15 residues. Germline V gives CDR1 SGHNT, CDR2 YYREEE (reference sequence). V was shortened by 1 base and J by 1 base, with 10 bases between the two germline ends. The CDR3 bases are TGTGCCAGCAGCTTGCCTTCCGGGGGCACAGATACGCAGTATTTT. Residues: CASSLPSGGTDTQYF.

This clone was detected a few times. The chain links TRBV6-2 or TRBV6-3 to TRBJ2-7; 9 bases fit TRBD1. Unmatched junction bases numbered 12, after V lost 6 bases and J lost 0 bases. CDR1 and CDR2 from the germline V gene are MNHEY and SVGEGT. The CDR3 is 17 residues long. The CDR3 DNA is TGTGCCAGCAGCTCCGGGACAGGGAGGATAAGCTCCTACGAGCAGTACTTC. Encoded protein: CASSSGTGRISSYEQYF.